The TCR beta chain described here comes from a study of a mutant IDH1 vaccine in newly diagnosed glioma. Background on the study: Vaccine administration was initiated 4-6 weeks following radiotherapy alone, or with temozolomide cycles. The therapy given earlier, which was standard therapy, consisted of radiotherapy, temozolomide, or both, and most of the patients received both. Findings and caveats of the study: Pseudoprogression showed no apparent link to changes in top peripheral T cell clonotypes.

Stated time point: week 11, during vaccination. Mutant IDH1 20-mer peptide, at 300 ug, made up each vaccine dose, with topical imiquimod. New WHO grade 3 or 4 IDH1-mutant, ATRX-lost astrocytomas were present in all donors. Here immunoSEQ multiplex PCR was the method, and the copy in TCRdb shows in-frame clones only, minus some. In the table there are under 150,000 clones, roughly 90% of which are singletons. This CDR3 spans 15 amino acids. V was trimmed by 8 bases and J by 4 bases, leaving 20 bases between them. Germline loops: CDR1 SNHLY, CDR2 FYNNEI. As to this clone: Its matching antigen is unknown. Within the sample, other DNA sequences also encode this same CDR3.

Sequenced material: PBMCs, taken from a glioma patient whose treatment included an IDH1 peptide vaccine. The clonotype originates from a woman in her 50s with glioma. This chain uses TRBV2 with TRBJ1-2, with D possibly TRBD1 on 5 matching bases. CDR3 amino acids: CASGSQGARSYGYTF. The CDR3 coding sequence is TGTGCCAGCGGGTCGCAGGGTGCAAGGAGCTATGGCTACACCTTC.